This T cell receptor beta chain was retrieved from a study of OX40 agonist ivuxolimab in advanced cancers. Study overall: Across the patients, intravenous ivuxolimab was delivered every 2 weeks at 0.01 to 10 mg/kg. Overall study results and limits: Low normalized T-cell clonal expansion was additionally recorded for some nonresponders.

With respect to this clone: What it recognizes is unknown.

Generated by immunoSEQ multiplex PCR, the TCRdb table keeps only in-frame clones and is missing some. Of about 68,000 clones in the sample, roughly 90% were seen once. The germline V gene encodes CDR1 SGHTS and CDR2 YDEGEE. CDR3 length equals 16 residues. With 4 bases removed from V and 4 bases from J, the gap between germline ends came to 20 bases. The sequence derives from an adult with an advanced solid tumor such as melanoma, head and neck, liver or kidney cancer. Sequenced here: CD4+ or CD8+ T cells sorted from blood, sampled in a trial of the OX40 agonist ivuxolimab. This rearrangement joins TRBV5-8 to TRBJ2-5; a weak D match, TRBD1 (7 bases). The CDR3 DNA follows: TGTGCCAGCAGCCCGCAAACGAGACAGGGAGGAGAGACCCAGTACTTC. Its protein is CASSPQTRQGGETQYF.